This record looks at one T cell receptor beta chain sequence and its context. The sample originates from a study of CD8+ T cells in alopecia areata. Extracted RNA was reverse transcribed, and the resulting cDNA served as sequencing template. Produced via immunoSEQ multiplex PCR; TCRdb's table is partial and in-frame only. The sample lists about 180,000 clones, about 60% seen once, with around 15% in the top ten. This CDR3 is built from 11 residues. Germline V gene lookup returns CDR1 SGHNT and CDR2 YYREEE (reference sequence). The germline V and J ends were trimmed by 3 bases and 8 bases, with 8 bases remaining between them.

This receptor was identified in a human donor with alopecia areata. The J gene is TRBJ1-1, the V gene TRBV5-4; D gene uncertain. The starting material was CD4+ T cells sorted from blood, obtained at week 0. CDR3 in DNA: TGTGCCAGCAGCTCGGGCCAAGAAGCTTTCTTT. This gives the protein CASSSGQEAFF.